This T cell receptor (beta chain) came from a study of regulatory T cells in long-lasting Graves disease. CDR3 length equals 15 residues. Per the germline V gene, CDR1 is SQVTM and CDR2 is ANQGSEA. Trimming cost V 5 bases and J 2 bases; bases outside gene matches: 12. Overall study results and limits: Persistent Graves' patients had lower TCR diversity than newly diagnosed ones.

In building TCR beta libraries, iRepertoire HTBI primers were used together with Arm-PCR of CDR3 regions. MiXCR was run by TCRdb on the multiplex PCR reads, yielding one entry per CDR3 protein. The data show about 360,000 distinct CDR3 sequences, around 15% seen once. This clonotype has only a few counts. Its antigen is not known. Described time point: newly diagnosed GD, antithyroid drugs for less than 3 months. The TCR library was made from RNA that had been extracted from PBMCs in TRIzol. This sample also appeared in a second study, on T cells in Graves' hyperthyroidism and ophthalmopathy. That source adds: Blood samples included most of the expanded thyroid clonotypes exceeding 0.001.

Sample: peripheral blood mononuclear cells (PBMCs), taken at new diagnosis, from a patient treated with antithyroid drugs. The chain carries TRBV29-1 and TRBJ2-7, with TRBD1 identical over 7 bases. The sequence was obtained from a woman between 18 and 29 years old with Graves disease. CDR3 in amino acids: CSVMGQRSGTYEQYF. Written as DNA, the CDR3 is TGCAGCGTTATGGGACAGCGGAGTGGGACCTACGAGCAGTACTTC.